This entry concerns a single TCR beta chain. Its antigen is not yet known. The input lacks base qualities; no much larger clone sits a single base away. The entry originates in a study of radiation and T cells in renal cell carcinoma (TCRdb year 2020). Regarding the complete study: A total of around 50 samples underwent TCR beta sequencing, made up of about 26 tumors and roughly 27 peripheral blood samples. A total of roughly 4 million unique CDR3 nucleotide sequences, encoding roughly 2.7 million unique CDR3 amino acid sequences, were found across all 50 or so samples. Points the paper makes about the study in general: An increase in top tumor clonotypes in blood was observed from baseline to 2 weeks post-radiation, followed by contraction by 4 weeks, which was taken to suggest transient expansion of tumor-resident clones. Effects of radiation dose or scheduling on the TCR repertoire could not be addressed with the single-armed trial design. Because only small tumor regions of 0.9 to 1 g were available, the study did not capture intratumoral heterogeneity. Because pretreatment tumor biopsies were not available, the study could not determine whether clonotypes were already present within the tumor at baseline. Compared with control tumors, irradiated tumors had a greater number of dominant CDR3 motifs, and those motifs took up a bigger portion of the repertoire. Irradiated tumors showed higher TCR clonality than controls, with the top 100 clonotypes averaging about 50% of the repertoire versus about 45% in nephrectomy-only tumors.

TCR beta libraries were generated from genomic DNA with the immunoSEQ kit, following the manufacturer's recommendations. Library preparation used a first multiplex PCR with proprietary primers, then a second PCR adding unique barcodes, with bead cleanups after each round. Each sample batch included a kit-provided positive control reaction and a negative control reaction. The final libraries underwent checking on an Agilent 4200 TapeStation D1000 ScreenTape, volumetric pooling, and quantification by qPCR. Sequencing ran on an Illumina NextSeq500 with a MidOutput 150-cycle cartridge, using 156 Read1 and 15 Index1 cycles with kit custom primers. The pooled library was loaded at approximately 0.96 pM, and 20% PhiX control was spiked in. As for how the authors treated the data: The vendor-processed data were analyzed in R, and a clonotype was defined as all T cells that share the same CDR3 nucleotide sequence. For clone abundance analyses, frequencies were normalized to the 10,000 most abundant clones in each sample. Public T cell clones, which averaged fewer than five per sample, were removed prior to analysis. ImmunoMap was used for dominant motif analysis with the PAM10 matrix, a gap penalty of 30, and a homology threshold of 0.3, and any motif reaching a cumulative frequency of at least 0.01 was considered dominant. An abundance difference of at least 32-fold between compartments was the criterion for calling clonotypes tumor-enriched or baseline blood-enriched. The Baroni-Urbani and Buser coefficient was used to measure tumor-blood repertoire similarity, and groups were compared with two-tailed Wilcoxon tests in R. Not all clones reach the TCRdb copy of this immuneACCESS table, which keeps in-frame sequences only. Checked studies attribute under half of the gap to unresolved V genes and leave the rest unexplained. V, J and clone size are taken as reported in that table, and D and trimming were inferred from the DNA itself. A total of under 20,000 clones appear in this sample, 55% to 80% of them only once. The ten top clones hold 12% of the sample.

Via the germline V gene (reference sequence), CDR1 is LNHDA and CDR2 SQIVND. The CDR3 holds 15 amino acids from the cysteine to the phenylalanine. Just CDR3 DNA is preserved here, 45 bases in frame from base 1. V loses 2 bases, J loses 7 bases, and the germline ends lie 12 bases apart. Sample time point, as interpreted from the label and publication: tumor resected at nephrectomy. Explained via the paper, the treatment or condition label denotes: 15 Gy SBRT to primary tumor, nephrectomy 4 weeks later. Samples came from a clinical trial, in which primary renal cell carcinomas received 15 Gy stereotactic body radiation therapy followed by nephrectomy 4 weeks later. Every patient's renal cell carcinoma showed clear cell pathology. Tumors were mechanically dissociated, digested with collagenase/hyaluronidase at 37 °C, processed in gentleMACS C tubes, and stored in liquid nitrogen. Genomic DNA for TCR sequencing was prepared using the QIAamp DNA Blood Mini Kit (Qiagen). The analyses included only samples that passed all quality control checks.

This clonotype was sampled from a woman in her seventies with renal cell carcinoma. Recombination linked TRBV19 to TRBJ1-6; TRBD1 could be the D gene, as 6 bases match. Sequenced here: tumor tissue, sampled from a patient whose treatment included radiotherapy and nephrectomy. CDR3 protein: CASSIPSGGNSPLHF. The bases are TGTGCCAGTAGTATACCTTCCGGGGGCAATTCACCCCTCCACTTT.